The clone carrying this TCR beta chain was seen a handful of times. The authors prepared the TCRbeta library with unique molecular identifiers. TCRdb used MiXCR to reprocess the PCR reads, holding one entry per CDR3 protein. The sample includes hundreds of thousands of distinct CDR3 sequences, more than 20% seen only once; the top ten take 12% to 15%. The data stem from a study of T-cell reconstitution after alpha-beta-depleted transplantation in children. The starting material was PBMCs, mostly from graft donor cells, obtained 360 days after TCRalphabeta/CD19-depleted stem cell transplant. The clonotype originates from a boy under three years old who had a stem cell transplant for acute myeloid leukemia, so the T cells may come from the graft donor.

In DNA form, the CDR3 reads TGCAGTGCCTCGGGACAGGGAAGCACAGATACGCAGTATTTT. Translating gives CSASGQGSTDTQYF. The chain couples TRBV20-1 to TRBJ2-3; 9 bases map to TRBD1. This CDR3 spans 14 amino acids. Germline V gene data show CDR1 as DFQATT and CDR2 as SNEGSKA (reference sequence). The J segment lost 0 bases and the V segment lost 6 bases, leaving 4 bases of the junction unmatched.